Shown below are 29 T cell receptor beta chains from a single sample sequenced in a study of T-cell memory formation after mild COVID-19. TCRdb passed the 5' RACE reads through MiXCR, listing each CDR3 protein once. The sample records more than 150,000 distinct CDR3 sequences, around 18% being singletons. Source material: PBMCs or a T cell subset sorted from them (not recorded which). The receptor set was obtained from a man aged 18 to 30 who had mild COVID-19 (a few samples of this study predate the infection). Cell type and time point are not known.

A few counts support this clonotype. The chain employs TRBV6-1 and TRBJ1-4, with TRBD1 as a possible D gene (5 bases). V was trimmed by 5 bases and J by 8 bases, leaving 15 bases between them. Germline CDR1 is MNHNS and CDR2 is SASEGT. The CDR3 contains 14 residues. CDR3 bases: TGTGCCAGCAGTCTTCTTTCTAGGGGCGAAAAACTGTTTTTT. It is translated as CASSLLSRGEKLFF.

This clonotype was seen a few times. V and J are TRBV7-2 and TRBJ2-3; D gene uncertain. The CDR3 totals 13 residues. Trimming took off 2 bases at V and 6 bases at J, with 9 bases between the two ends. The germline V gene encodes CDR1 SGHTA and CDR2 FQGNSA. CDR3 coding DNA: TGTGCCAGCAGCTTAAGGGTGGCGGATACGCAGTATTTT. This sequence encodes CASSLRVADTQYF.

The chain couples TRBV4-3 to TRBJ2-2, with D maybe TRBD2 (5 bases). Trimming cost V 0 bases and J 7 bases, with 9 bases left between them. The CDR3 contains 14 residues. Germline lookup yields CDR1 LGHNA and CDR2 YSLEER. The CDR3 loop reads CASSQDKLGGELFF. DNA of the CDR3: TGCGCCAGCAGCCAAGATAAACTAGGCGGGGAGCTGTTTTTT.

The genes are TRBV7-2 and TRBJ2-3; D ambiguous. The V gene's germline CDR1 is SGHTA and CDR2 FQGNSA. The CDR3 extends over 13 amino acids. V was shortened by 2 bases and J by 4 bases, with 7 bases between the two germline ends. CDR3 bases: TGTGCCAGCAGCTTATCACCAGCAGATACGCAGTATTTT. The encoded protein is CASSLSPADTQYF.

This clonotype was recorded many times. The CDR3 loop reads CASSPNLGGRRGTEAFF. The CDR3 nucleotides are TGCGCCAGCAGCCCGAACCTGGGGGGCAGAAGAGGCACTGAAGCTTTCTTT. V and J are TRBV5-1 and TRBJ1-1, with D possibly TRBD1 on 6 matching bases. The germline V and J ends were trimmed by 4 bases and 4 bases, with 23 bases remaining between them. The length of the CDR3 is 17 residues. Germline assignment: CDR1 SGHRS and CDR2 YFSETQ.

This clonotype was counted only a few times. The chain links TRBV20-1 to TRBJ1-6; D is perhaps TRBD1 (6 bases). In germline, CDR1 is DFQATT, CDR2 SNEGSKA (reference sequence). The CDR3 length is 13 residues. Trimming pared 4 bases from V and 7 bases from J, leaving 11 bases between. CDR3 nucleotide sequence: TGCAGTGCTATCCCACAGGGCAATTCACCCCTCCACTTT. This encodes CSAIPQGNSPLHF.

This chain connects TRBV11-2 to TRBJ2-1; D is perhaps TRBD1 or TRBD2 (5 bases each). The CDR3 extends over 14 amino acids. V lost 5 bases, J lost 7 bases, and 15 bases lay in between. From germline, CDR1 is SGHAT and CDR2 FQNNGV. The CDR3 nucleotides read TGTGCCAGCAGCACCGGGACCCTGGTGAATGAGCAGTTCTTC. The encoded protein is CASSTGTLVNEQFF.

This clonotype has just a few counts. The chain couples TRBV3-1 to TRBJ1-2; D uncertain. The CDR3 extends over 11 amino acids. V lost 3 bases and J lost 6, with 5 bases in between. Germline loops: CDR1 LGHDT, CDR2 YNNKEL (reference sequence). The CDR3 DNA reads as TGTGCCAGCAGCCACACGGATGGCTACACCTTC. Translation: CASSHTDGYTF.

A single count supports this clonotype. The V call is TRBV20-1, the J call TRBJ1-2; 7 nucleotides align to TRBD1. The CDR3 spans 15 residues. Per the germline V gene, CDR1 is DFQATT and CDR2 is SNEGSKA (reference sequence). V lost 5 bases to trimming and J lost 1 base; unmatched junction nucleotides: 10. CDR3 residues: CSALPGTDFNYGYTF. CDR3 DNA sequence: TGCAGTGCTTTACCCGGGACAGACTTTAACTATGGCTACACCTTC.

CDR3 sequence (DNA): TGTGCCACCAGTGATCTGGGTGAGCAGTTCTTC. This sequence encodes CATSDLGEQFF. The chain carries TRBV24-1 and TRBJ2-1; D gene ambiguous. The CDR3 loop spans 11 amino acids. CDR1 and CDR2 (germline): KGHDR, SFDVKD. V lost 3 bases to trimming and J lost 9 bases, with 5 bases between them.

This CDR3 is CASSSGLSPYEQYF. CDR3 coding DNA: TGCGCCAGCAGCTCGGGCCTGTCTCCCTACGAGCAGTACTTC. The genes are TRBV5-1 and TRBJ2-7, with no clear D. The germline V and J ends were trimmed by 3 bases and 2 bases, with 12 bases remaining between them. The CDR3 is made up of 14 amino acids. The germline gives CDR1 SGHRS, CDR2 YFSETQ.

The rearrangement joins TRBV7-8 to TRBJ1-1, with TRBD1 as a possible D gene (5 bases). The germline V gene has CDR1 SGHVS and CDR2 FQNEAQ. The CDR3 runs 14 residues. V lost 5 bases and J 0 bases, leaving 10 bases between the germline ends. The DNA for the CDR3 is TGTGCCAGCAGCAGAGGGGCCCTGAACACTGAAGCTTTCTTT. Amino acids: CASSRGALNTEAFF.

The chain recombines TRBV5-1 with TRBJ2-1; TRBD2 aligns across 7 bases. The length of the CDR3 is 18 residues. Germline lookup yields CDR1 SGHRS and CDR2 YFSETQ. The V gene end was trimmed by 0 bases and the J gene end by 6 bases; junction bases not matched to a gene: 15. This chain's CDR3 is CASSLASPRTREGNEQFF. CDR3 in DNA: TGCGCCAGCAGCTTGGCCTCCCCCCGGACTAGAGAGGGCAATGAGCAGTTCTTC.

This clonotype was detected only a few times. The genes are TRBV5-1 and TRBJ2-6; possible D gene TRBD1, 6 bases. The germline V gene has CDR1 SGHRS and CDR2 YFSETQ. The CDR3 length is 20 residues. The germline V and J ends were trimmed by 5 bases and 0 bases, with 24 bases remaining between them. CDR3 sequence reads: CASSSFGLPGALSGANVLTF. CDR3 coding DNA: TGCGCCAGCAGTTCCTTCGGGTTGCCAGGGGCTCTCTCTGGGGCCAACGTCCTGACTTTC. The whole variable domain, filled in from reference TRBV5-1 and TRBJ2-6, reads KAGVTQTPRYLIKTRGQQVTLSCSPISGHRSVSWYQQTPGQGLQFLFEYFSETQRNKGNFPGRFSGRQFSNSRSEMNVSTLELGDSALYLCASSSFGLPGALSGANVLTFGAGSRLTVL.

This clonotype came up many times. The rearrangement links TRBV12-3 or TRBV12-4 to TRBJ1-1; D is unresolved. The V end lost 6 bases, the J end lost 0 bases, and 11 bases lay between the germline ends. CDR3 length: 14 residues. The CDR3, as DNA: TGTGCCAGCAGACTCCGGACGGTGAACACTGAAGCTTTCTTT. Translating it yields CASRLRTVNTEAFF.

The rearrangement links TRBV7-3 to TRBJ2-1; 8 positions match TRBD2. This CDR3 region has 16 residues. V lost 1 base and J lost 0; bases outside the gene matches: 2. Germline CDR1 is SGHTA and CDR2 is FQGTGA. The CDR3 region has the DNA TGTGCCAGCAGCTTAAGCGGGGGGAGCTCCTACAATGAGCAGTTCTTC. Its translation: CASSLSGGSSYNEQFF.

The chain recombines TRBV24-1 with TRBJ2-5; D could derive from TRBD1 or TRBD2 (5 bases each). V was pared by 2 bases and J by 7 bases, with 13 bases between. Per the germline V gene, CDR1 is KGHDR and CDR2 is SFDVKD. The CDR3 is made up of 14 amino acids. CDR3 in amino acids: CATSDSGTVGTQYF. The CDR3 DNA reads TGTGCCACCAGTGATTCGGGGACCGTGGGGACCCAGTACTTC.

This clonotype was counted at least ten times. The chain combines TRBV4-3 with TRBJ2-5; 7 nucleotides agree with TRBD1. V lost 4 bases and J lost 1; bases outside the gene matches: 6. Germline loops: CDR1 LGHNA, CDR2 YSLEER. The CDR3 runs to 15 residues. The DNA for the CDR3 is TGCGCCAGCAGCCGGTCCGGGACAGTCCAAGAGACCCAGTACTTC. Encoded protein: CASSRSGTVQETQYF.

The gene calls are TRBV6-6 and TRBJ2-2; 12 nucleotides line up with TRBD2. Trimming cost V 5 bases and J 3 bases; bases outside gene matches: 4. The germline V gene has CDR1 MNHNY and CDR2 SVGAGI (reference sequence). This CDR3 has 16 residues. CDR3 protein: CASSTGTSGYTGELFF. The DNA of the CDR3 is TGTGCCAGCAGTACCGGGACTAGCGGGTACACCGGGGAGCTGTTTTTT.

This clonotype was detected only a few times. The chain employs TRBV3-1 and TRBJ2-7, with a possible D match to TRBD2 (6 bases). Trimming removed 0 bases from V and 4 bases from J, with 10 bases in between. Looked up from germline, CDR1 is LGHDT and CDR2 is YNNKEL (reference sequence). CDR3 length: 14 residues. CDR3 region: CASSQDLRGYEQYV. CDR3 nucleotide sequence: TGTGCCAGCAGCCAAGATCTGCGGGGATACGAGCAGTACGTC.

V is TRBV18 and J is TRBJ2-7; D is perhaps TRBD1 (5 bases). Germline V gives CDR1 KGHSH, CDR2 LQKENI. The ends were cut back, 4 bases at V and 3 bases at J, with 10 bases in the middle. The CDR3 spans 13 residues. The CDR3 DNA reads TGTGCCAGCTCACAGGGCAGGGACTACGAGCAGTACGTC. This gives the protein CASSQGRDYEQYV.

This clonotype came up many times. This sequence joins TRBV29-1 and TRBJ1-2; no reliable D call. The CDR3 sequence is 8 residues long. Looked up from germline, CDR1 is SQVTM and CDR2 is ANQGSEA. With 4 bases removed from V and 7 bases from J, the gap between germline ends came to 1 base. The CDR3 sequence: CSVAGYTF. CDR3 coding DNA: TGCAGCGTTGCTGGCTACACCTTC.

This rearrangement joins TRBV28 to TRBJ2-1, with no clear D. The V end lost 3 bases, the J end lost 6 bases, and 9 bases lay between the germline ends. The V gene's germline CDR1 is MDHEN and CDR2 SYDVKM. The CDR3 totals 13 residues. CDR3 sequence: CASSFSDANEQFF. CDR3 DNA sequence: TGTGCCAGCAGTTTTTCCGACGCCAATGAGCAGTTCTTC.

The sample holds a few counts of this clonotype. The chain couples TRBV10-3 to TRBJ1-1, with TRBD1 matching 11 bases. This CDR3 region has 12 residues. V lost 8 bases to trimming and J lost 4 bases; unmatched junction nucleotides: 0. Germline CDR1 and CDR2: ENHRY and SYGVKD. The CDR3 spells CAIGTGGTEAFF. In DNA form, the CDR3 reads TGTGCCATCGGGACAGGGGGCACTGAAGCTTTCTTT.

The chain joins TRBV5-1 to TRBJ2-5; D possibly corresponds to TRBD2 (6 bases). Looked up from germline, CDR1 is SGHRS and CDR2 is YFSETQ. V was pared by 1 base and J by 5 bases, with 9 bases between. The length of the CDR3 is 13 residues. The CDR3 coding sequence is TGCGCCAGCAGCTTGCTAGCGATGGAGACCCAGTACTTC. Encoded protein: CASSLLAMETQYF.

The gene calls are TRBV24-1 and TRBJ2-1, with 7 bases fitting TRBD1. The germline V gene has CDR1 KGHDR and CDR2 SFDVKD. V shed 4 bases, J shed 6 bases, and the junction held 5 bases outside the gene matches. The CDR3 is 14 amino acids. The CDR3 bases are TGTGCCACCAGTGAATTGAGGGACAGCAATGAGCAGTTCTTC. This codes for CATSELRDSNEQFF.

The chain is built from TRBV11-2 and TRBJ2-3; 7 positions agree with TRBD1. The CDR3 has 12 amino acids. In germline, CDR1 is SGHAT, CDR2 FQNNGV. The J segment lost 6 bases and the V segment lost 5 bases, leaving 2 bases of the junction unmatched. The CDR3 spells CASSPQGDTQYF. CDR3 in DNA: TGTGCCAGCAGCCCACAGGGGGATACGCAGTATTTT.

In its sample, this clonotype was seen a few times. The V call is TRBV5-1, the J call TRBJ2-7; D gene ambiguous. Germline V lookup: CDR1 SGHRS, CDR2 YFSETQ. The CDR3 spans 13 residues. Deletions cut 0 bases from V and 0 bases from J, with 4 bases between. As DNA, the CDR3 is TGCGCCAGCAGCTTGGGACACTCCTACGAGCAGTACTTC. It codes for CASSLGHSYEQYF.

Only a few counts were recorded for this clonotype. The chain recombines TRBV5-1 with TRBJ2-5; 9 nucleotides match TRBD2. Germline CDR1 SGHRS, CDR2 YFSETQ. Trimming removed 3 bases from V and 4 bases from J; junction bases left unmatched: 10. This CDR3 is built from 16 residues. The CDR3, as DNA: TGCGCCAGCAGCTGGAACAGCGGGGGGAGAGGAGAGACCCAGTACTTC. Its translation is CASSWNSGGRGETQYF.